Given below is one T cell receptor beta chain in context. The CDR3 runs 15 residues. V was pared by 4 bases and J by 5 bases, with 18 bases between. Germline assignment: CDR1 MGHDK and CDR2 SYGVNS. Hyperthyroidism had been newly diagnosed in patients aged 18 to 65, and its duration was under 2 months. This sample stems from a study of T cells in Graves' hyperthyroidism and ophthalmopathy. TCR beta CDR3 sequences were amplified from RNA transcripts. During a first-round RT-PCR of the TCR CDR3, the HTBI primer set was used. TCRdb processed the multiplex PCR reads anew with MiXCR; each CDR3 protein has one entry. The sample has just under 750,000 distinct CDR3 sequences; approximately 36% are singletons.

The V gene is TRBV25-1, the J gene TRBJ2-7; possibly TRBD2 for D (6 bases). The specimen sequenced was blood. This receptor was taken from a woman aged 40 to 50 with Graves' hyperthyroidism. As DNA, the CDR3 is TGTGCCAGCAGTGTGTCCGTAACGGGAGAGGACGAGCAGTACTTC. Amino acids: CASSVSVTGEDEQYF.